Detailed here is one TCR beta chain. No antigen is known for it. This sample is drawn from a study of Graves' ophthalmopathy and Graves' hyperthyroidism. From germline, CDR1 is MDHEN and CDR2 SYDVKM. Between the trimmed V and J ends, which lost 5 bases and 7 bases, there was a span of 15 bases. The CDR3 length is 14 residues. Investigators amplified TCR beta CDR3 regions from RNA transcripts. A first-round RT-PCR used HTBI primers, followed by a second-round multiplex PCR. Via MiXCR, TCRdb re-called the multiplex PCR reads, giving one row per CDR3 protein. The table includes some 1.1 million distinct CDR3 sequences, 36% detected once. Study findings and constraints: A 13-signature model separated ophthalmopathy from stable hyperthyroidism, reaching 85% to 90% sensitivity and less than 82% specificity cross-validated.

Sequencing was carried out using peripheral blood or thyroid tissue (not recorded which). The J gene is TRBJ1-3, the V gene TRBV28; no reliable D call. The receptor was isolated from an adult man with Graves' hyperthyroidism. The CDR3 sequence: CASSPSGLGNTIYF. CDR3 nucleotide sequence: TGTGCCAGCAGTCCATCAGGACTTGGCAACACCATATATTTT.